Below are 5 T cell receptor beta chains sequenced from a single sample in a study of radiotherapy plus CTLA-4 blockade in lung cancer. Libraries were prepared by immunoSEQ multiplex PCR; TCRdb keeps only in-frame clonotypes and omits some of them. This table holds around 110,000 clones, about 90% found once. Sample: peripheral blood, taken from a patient treated with radiotherapy plus ipilimumab. These receptors all stem from a human donor with non-small cell lung cancer that progressed on radiotherapy plus ipilimumab.

The chain couples TRBV5-1 to TRBJ2-3; possibly TRBD1 for D (6 bases). The CDR3 is 15 residues long. V was pared by 4 bases and J by 4 bases, with 16 bases between. Germline assignment: CDR1 SGHRS and CDR2 YFSETQ. This CDR3 is CASSMLSGVADTQYF. The CDR3 nucleotides read TGCGCCAGCAGCATGCTTTCAGGGGTTGCAGATACGCAGTATTTT.

This chain uses TRBV6-1 with TRBJ1-5; 9 bases fit TRBD1. Germline CDR1 reads MNHNS; CDR2 reads SASEGT. CDR3 size: 16 residues. Germline trimming cut 2 bases from V and 1 base from J; bases unmatched to any gene: 3. The CDR3 coding sequence is TGTGCCAGCAGTGAACGGACAGGGGTCAGCAATCAGCCCCAGCATTTT. It specifies CASSERTGVSNQPQHF.

The V gene is TRBV9, the J gene TRBJ1-2; D is uncertain. Trimming pared 0 bases from V and 2 bases from J, leaving 11 bases between. Germline-derived CDR1 and CDR2 are SGDLS and YYNGEE. This CDR3 is 15 amino acids long. CDR3 loop: CASSVEGRTNYGYTF. For the CDR3, the DNA is TGTGCCAGCAGCGTAGAAGGCAGAACGAACTATGGCTACACCTTC.

The V gene is TRBV2, the J gene TRBJ2-7, with TRBD1 identical over 9 bases. This CDR3 contains 16 residues. J was trimmed by 7 bases and V by 5 bases; bases with no gene match: 15. Germline V gene lookup returns CDR1 SNHLY and CDR2 FYNNEI. In nucleotides, the CDR3 is TGTGCCAGCAGTAGGCGACCACCGGGACAGGGACTTGAGCAGTACTTC. Residues: CASSRRPPGQGLEQYF. Together with reference TRBV2 and TRBJ2-7, the CDR3 gives the full variable domain: EPEVTQTPSHQVTQMGQEVILRCVPISNHLYFYWYRQILGQKVEFLVSFYNNEISEKSEIFDDQFSVERPDGSNFTLKIRSTKLEDSAMYFCASSRRPPGQGLEQYFGPGTRLTVT.

This clone occurred a few times. This chain links TRBV7-2 with TRBJ2-7, with TRBD2 matching over 7 bases. The CDR3 extends over 14 amino acids. The ends lost 6 bases at V and 0 bases at J; junction bases unmatched: 5. Germline V CDR1 and CDR2: SGHTA, FQGNSA. In nucleotides, the CDR3 is TGTGCCAGCAGACTCCTAGCGGTCTCCTACGAGCAGTACTTC. This translates into CASRLLAVSYEQYF. The entire variable domain, with the rest obtained from reference TRBV7-2 and TRBJ2-7, is as follows: GAGVSQSPSNKVTEKGKDVELRCDPISGHTALYWYRQSLGQGLEFLIYFQGNSAPDKSGLPSDRFSAERTGGSVSTLTIQRTQQEDSAVYLCASRLLAVSYEQYFGPGTRLTVT.